This TCR beta chain appears in the sequencing data of a study of PD-L1 blockade in urothelial cancer. This clone was counted a single time. The antigen is undetermined. Profiled with immunoSEQ multiplex PCR; TCRdb holds only in-frame clones, not every one. The sample carries approximately 100,000 clones, about 89% recorded once. Study results and caveats: Lower than median blood TCR clonality before treatment predicted better survival. When measured at 3 weeks, tumor-associated blood clones expanded more in durable-benefit patients.

The clonotype was recovered from a woman older than 75 with urothelial cancer. This sample comprised PBMCs, obtained around atezolizumab (anti-PD-L1) treatment.

CDR3 in DNA: TGCAGCGTTGAACATCAGGGAATGGGTGGCTACACCTTC. It yields the protein CSVEHQGMGGYTF. This rearrangement joins TRBV29-1 to TRBJ1-2; D possibly corresponds to TRBD1 (5 bases). CDR3 size: 13 residues. V was clipped by 2 bases and J by 7 bases, with 14 bases between them. Germline CDR1 reads SQVTM; CDR2 reads ANQGSEA. The entire variable domain, with the rest obtained from reference TRBV29-1 and TRBJ1-2, is as follows: SAVISQKPSRDICQRGTSLTIQCQVDSQVTMMFWYRQQPGQSLTLIATANQGSEATYESGFVIDKFPISRPNLTFSTLTVSNMSPEDSSIYLCSVEHQGMGGYTFGSGTRLTVV.